The entry that follows covers one T cell receptor (beta chain) sequence. Its target is not known. Libraries were prepared by immunoSEQ multiplex PCR; TCRdb keeps only in-frame clonotypes and omits some of them. The sample holds about 110,000 clones; about 85% are singletons and the top ten take over 4%. These data come from a study of T cell responses to AZD1222 COVID-19 vaccine. General study results and limits: AZD1222 recipients seropositive at baseline numbered only 6 or 7. The donor group comprised mostly white British people and more females; the analysis possibly underestimated clonal diversity.

Germline loops: CDR1 MNHNS, CDR2 SASEGT. V lost 4 bases, J lost 2 bases, and 11 bases stayed unmatched. The CDR3 spans 16 residues. The material sequenced was peripheral blood, taken on day 0 of AZD1222 vaccination. This chain connects TRBV6-1 to TRBJ2-7, with 7 bases matching TRBD2. The sequence was collected from an adult in good health. Here the CDR3 reads CASSGTRAGRPYEQYF. In nucleotides, the CDR3 is TGTGCCAGCAGTGGGACTAGGGCAGGGAGGCCCTACGAGCAGTACTTC.